The T cell receptor (beta chain) described here comes from a study of blood T cell repertoires in COVID-19. About the research overall: The United States, Italy and Spain provided the acute and convalescent COVID-19 samples. PBMCs, B-cell-depleted T cells, or T cells were the source of the cDNA or gDNA that made up the material.

V lost 0 bases and J lost 2, with 11 bases in between. Germline V gives CDR1 GTSNPN, CDR2 SVGIG (reference sequence). The CDR3 spans 14 residues. The Seattle patients joined while their infection was active and were tracked longitudinally afterward. Original processing methods: Using reference gene primer amplification, nucleated cell counts were estimated. Clones were read by immunoSEQ multiplex PCR, and TCRdb kept only the in-frame ones, dropping some. V, J and clone size derive from that table, while D and trimming were established from the DNA sequence. The sample consists of under 200,000 clones, roughly 86% of them appearing once.

The chain carries TRBV30 and TRBJ2-7; D gene ambiguous. The material sequenced was peripheral blood. This receptor was obtained from a woman of 80 years or more with COVID-19, enrolled during active disease. CDR3 residues: CAWSVGGPAYEQYF. The CDR3 DNA reads as TGTGCCTGGAGTGTTGGCGGCCCAGCCTACGAGCAGTACTTC. Looking up the rest from reference TRBV30 and TRBJ2-7 gives the full variable domain: SQTIHQWPATLVQPVGSPLSLECTVEGTSNPNLYWYRQAAGRGLQLLFYSVGIGQISSEVPQNLSASRPQDRQFILSSKKLLLSDSGFYLCAWSVGGPAYEQYFGPGTRLTVT.